Shown below are 25 T cell receptor beta chains from a single sample sequenced in a study of CD8 T cells in Susac syndrome. cDNA came from approximately 0.5 to 1 ug RNA primed by random hexamers. TCRdb re-called the immunoSEQ multiplex PCR reads through MiXCR, storing one row per CDR3 protein. The sample holds over 120,000 distinct CDR3 sequences; just under 95% are singletons and the top ten take about 0.15%. What was sequenced was CD4+ T cells from PBMCs. These receptors all come from a human donor with Susac syndrome.

The genes are TRBV9 and TRBJ2-5; D is uncertain. V dropped 0 bases and J dropped 5 bases, with 14 bases sitting between them. Germline V gene data show CDR1 as SGDLS and CDR2 as YYNGEE. The CDR3 spans 15 residues. The CDR3 loop reads CASSVAPWERETQYF. CDR3 bases: TGTGCCAGCAGCGTAGCTCCCTGGGAACGGGAGACCCAGTACTTC.

The rearrangement uses TRBV9 and TRBJ2-2, with a tentative D call TRBD2 (6 bases). The CDR3 has 17 amino acids. The germline CDR1 and CDR2 sequences are SGDLS and YYNGEE. Deletions cut 4 bases from V and 3 bases from J, with 19 bases between. This CDR3 is CASSPLGGERDTGELFF. The CDR3 region has the DNA TGTGCCAGCAGCCCTCTTGGAGGGGAGAGGGACACCGGGGAGCTGTTTTTT.

V gene TRBV29-1 combines with J gene TRBJ1-1; D gene unclear. The CDR3 extends over 11 amino acids. CDR1 and CDR2 from the germline V gene are SQVTM and ANQGSEA. Trimming took off 2 bases at V and 7 bases at J, with 8 bases between the two ends. The CDR3 DNA reads as TGCAGCGTTGAACCGTCACGTGAAGCTTTCTTT. Protein sequence: CSVEPSREAFF.

The chain carries TRBV10-3 and TRBJ2-1; the D call may be TRBD1 or TRBD2 (5 bases each). V gave up 2 bases and J gave up 7 bases, with 12 bases separating them. Looked up from germline, CDR1 is ENHRY and CDR2 is SYGVKD. The CDR3 consists of 14 residues. CDR3 sequence: CAISEEGRGNEQFF. The CDR3, as DNA: TGTGCCATCAGTGAGGAGGGGCGTGGGAATGAGCAGTTCTTC.

The chain recombines TRBV28 with TRBJ2-7; D is unclear. Trimming stripped 5 bases from V and 0 bases from J, with 14 bases between. CDR1 MDHEN and CDR2 SYDVKM come from the germline V gene. The CDR3 contains 15 residues. In DNA, the CDR3 is TGTGCCAGCAGTCCATTTGACCGAGACTCCTACGAGCAGTACTTC. This translates into CASSPFDRDSYEQYF.

The chain couples TRBV12-3 or TRBV12-4 to TRBJ1-2, with a weak D call TRBD1 (5 bases). The CDR3 loop spans 11 amino acids. The V gene lost 6 bases and the J gene lost 8 bases, with 10 bases spanning the gap. CDR3 DNA sequence: TGTGCCAGCAGCACCCCAGGGGGCTACACCTTC. This translates into CASSTPGGYTF.

The chain has TRBV27 and TRBJ1-1, with D uncertain. CDR3 length: 15 residues. V was cut by 5 bases and J by 0 bases, with 13 bases left in between. The germline V gene has CDR1 MNHEY and CDR2 SMNVEV (reference sequence). The CDR3 region is CASSNRRAMNTEAFF. The CDR3 DNA is TGTGCCAGCAGTAATCGGCGGGCCATGAACACTGAAGCTTTCTTT.

The rearrangement links TRBV9 to TRBJ1-1; the D gene is possibly TRBD1 (6 bases). The CDR3 runs to 14 residues. The germline V and J ends were trimmed by 2 bases and 4 bases, with 12 bases remaining between them. Germline loops: CDR1 SGDLS, CDR2 YYNGEE. The CDR3, as DNA: TGTGCCAGCAGCGTTGGACAGCCGGGCACTGAAGCTTTCTTT. Amino acid sequence: CASSVGQPGTEAFF.

The chain joins TRBV20-1 to TRBJ2-5; D assignment may be TRBD1 or TRBD2 (5 bases each). The CDR3 spans 12 residues. CDR1 is DFQATT, CDR2 SNEGSKA, per germline (reference sequence). Trimming removed 4 bases at V and 4 bases at J, with 10 bases between. As DNA, the CDR3 is TGCAGTGCTACCGGGACGGGAGAGACCCAGTACTTC. Translation gives CSATGTGETQYF.

This clonotype was detected a few times. The rearrangement links TRBV11-2 to TRBJ2-5; possible D gene TRBD2, 6 bases. The CDR3 loop spans 16 amino acids. Trimming cost V 5 bases and J 3 bases, with 19 bases left between them. CDR1 and CDR2 (germline): SGHAT, FQNNGV. CDR3 loop: CASSQRQGAGEETQYF. For the CDR3, the DNA is TGTGCCAGCAGCCAACGCCAGGGAGCGGGCGAAGAGACCCAGTACTTC.

V and J are TRBV20-1 and TRBJ1-2; D unclear. V was clipped by 1 base and J by 4 bases, with 7 bases between them. The CDR3 has 12 amino acids. Germline CDR1 DFQATT, CDR2 SNEGSKA (reference sequence). CDR3 nucleotide sequence: TGCAGTGCTAGAGTGGAGGCCTATGGCTACACCTTC. It codes for CSARVEAYGYTF.

The chain carries TRBV4-2 and TRBJ2-5, with 9 bases lining up with TRBD2. The CDR3 length is 14 residues. V was pared by 4 bases and J by 2 bases, with 2 bases of the junction left unmatched. The germline V gene encodes CDR1 LGHNA and CDR2 YNFKEQ. Here the CDR3 reads CASSPSGEQETQYF. CDR3 nucleotides: TGTGCCAGCAGCCCTAGCGGGGAGCAAGAGACCCAGTACTTC.

This clonotype was seen a single time. J is TRBJ2-1 and V is TRBV6-6, with 11 nucleotides matching TRBD2. The V and J ends lost 4 bases and 1 base, in that order; junction bases with no gene match: 0. CDR3 length: 15 residues. Germline V gene lookup returns CDR1 MNHNY and CDR2 SVGAGI (reference sequence). The CDR3 nucleotides are TGTGCCAGCAGTTCTAGCGGGAGGTCCTACAATGAGCAGTTCTTC. Translation: CASSSSGRSYNEQFF.

This chain uses TRBV9 with TRBJ2-2; D is unclear. The CDR3 loop spans 15 amino acids. The germline V gene encodes CDR1 SGDLS and CDR2 YYNGEE. V lost 0 bases to trimming and J lost 1 base, with 7 bases between them. CDR3 in amino acids: CASSVDIQNTGELFF. The CDR3 DNA sequence: TGTGCCAGCAGCGTAGACATCCAGAACACCGGGGAGCTGTTTTTT.

The rearrangement links TRBV27 to TRBJ2-6; perhaps TRBD2 as D (6 bases). The CDR3 length is 15 residues. V lost 5 bases, J lost 3 bases, and 11 bases lay in between. The germline CDR1 and CDR2 sequences are MNHEY and SMNVEV (reference sequence). CDR3 DNA: TGTGCCAGCAGTGCCCGCGGGGTTGGGGCCAACGTCCTGACTTTC. It encodes CASSARGVGANVLTF.

This chain connects TRBV12-3 or TRBV12-4 to TRBJ2-2; 8 nucleotides agree with TRBD2. The junction had 4 bases not matched to a gene; V was cut back by 3 bases and J by 4 bases. The length of the CDR3 is 15 residues. As DNA, the CDR3 is TGTGCCAGCAGTTTCGGGGGGGTTAGCACCGGGGAGCTGTTTTTT. It encodes CASSFGGVSTGELFF.

The chain employs TRBV30 and TRBJ1-1, with TRBD1 identical over 7 bases. The ends lost 3 bases at V and 2 bases at J; junction bases unmatched: 9. CDR3 length: 15 amino acids. Germline CDR1 GTSNPN, CDR2 SVGIG (reference sequence). The CDR3, as DNA: TGTGCCTGGAGCCAGGGGGGAGCTCTTAACACTGAAGCTTTCTTT. Translating it yields CAWSQGGALNTEAFF.

The rearrangement links TRBV3-1 to TRBJ2-7; no clear D gene. Germline assignment: CDR1 LGHDT and CDR2 YNNKEL (reference sequence). This CDR3 comprises 12 residues. Trimming pared 2 bases from V and 3 bases from J, leaving 5 bases between. CDR3 coding DNA: TGTGCCAGCAGCCAATTTGGCTACGAGCAGTACTTC. This sequence encodes CASSQFGYEQYF.

The chain employs TRBV30 and TRBJ2-7; D tentatively fits TRBD1 or TRBD2 (6 bases each). Germline V gene lookup returns CDR1 GTSNPN and CDR2 SVGIG (reference sequence). V was trimmed by 5 bases and J by 4 bases, leaving 21 bases between them. This CDR3 has 15 residues. In DNA, the CDR3 is TGTGCCTGGGATCGGGGGCCGGCCGAGGGGTACGAGCAGTACTTC. Its translation: CAWDRGPAEGYEQYF.

This clonotype was recorded once. CDR3 coding DNA: TGTGCCAGCAGCCAAGTTCGGGGAGGGAGGGTGAACACTGAAGCTTTCTTT. Amino acid sequence: CASSQVRGGRVNTEAFF. The chain has TRBV4-2 and TRBJ1-1; D ambiguous. V shed 1 base and J shed 0 bases, with 15 bases lying between them. Germline CDR1 reads LGHNA; CDR2 reads YNFKEQ. The CDR3 runs to 17 residues.

CDR3 in amino acids: CSVVEQNTEAFF. CDR3 in DNA: TGCAGCGTTGTTGAGCAGAACACTGAAGCTTTCTTT. The gene calls are TRBV29-1 and TRBJ1-1; D is uncertain. The V end lost 4 bases, the J end lost 1 base, and 7 bases lay between the germline ends. The CDR3 loop spans 12 amino acids. The V gene's germline CDR1 is SQVTM and CDR2 ANQGSEA.

The CDR3 region has the DNA TGTGCCTGGAGCCTCACTGAAGCTTTCTTT. Its translation is CAWSLTEAFF. This sequence joins TRBV30 and TRBJ1-1, with unresolved D. CDR3 length: 10 amino acids. The V gene's germline CDR1 is GTSNPN and CDR2 SVGIG (reference sequence). Trimming removed 3 bases from V and 4 bases from J, with 3 bases in between. The full variable domain, with the rest looked up from reference TRBV30 and TRBJ1-1, is SQTIHQWPATLVQPVGSPLSLECTVEGTSNPNLYWYRQAAGRGLQLLFYSVGIGQISSEVPQNLSASRPQDRQFILSSKKLLLSDSGFYLCAWSLTEAFFGQGTRLTVV.

The chain combines TRBV28 with TRBJ1-5; possible D gene TRBD1, 6 bases. Per germline, CDR1 MDHEN and CDR2 SYDVKM. The CDR3 has 15 amino acids. Trimming removed 8 bases at V and 1 base at J, with 15 bases between. The CDR3 nucleotides read TGTGCCAGCTTGGTGACAGGTGGGAGCAATCAGCCCCAGCATTTT. This translates into CASLVTGGSNQPQHF.

The chain is built from TRBV5-5 and TRBJ1-6; D is ambiguous. Deletions cut 0 bases from V and 0 bases from J, with 4 bases between. Germline CDR1 is SGHKS and CDR2 is YYEKEE (reference sequence). This CDR3 spans 15 amino acids. CDR3 loop: CASSLADSYNSPLHF. For the CDR3, the DNA is TGTGCCAGCAGCTTGGCGGACTCCTATAATTCACCCCTCCACTTT.

Only one count was recorded for this clonotype. The chain uses TRBV5-1 and TRBJ1-2, with D uncertain. This CDR3 comprises 13 residues. V was clipped by 4 bases and J by 7 bases, with 14 bases between them. CDR1 is SGHRS, CDR2 YFSETQ, per germline. The CDR3 DNA reads TGCGCCAGCAGCAATCCGGACTACTCTGGCTACACCTTC. The encoded protein is CASSNPDYSGYTF.